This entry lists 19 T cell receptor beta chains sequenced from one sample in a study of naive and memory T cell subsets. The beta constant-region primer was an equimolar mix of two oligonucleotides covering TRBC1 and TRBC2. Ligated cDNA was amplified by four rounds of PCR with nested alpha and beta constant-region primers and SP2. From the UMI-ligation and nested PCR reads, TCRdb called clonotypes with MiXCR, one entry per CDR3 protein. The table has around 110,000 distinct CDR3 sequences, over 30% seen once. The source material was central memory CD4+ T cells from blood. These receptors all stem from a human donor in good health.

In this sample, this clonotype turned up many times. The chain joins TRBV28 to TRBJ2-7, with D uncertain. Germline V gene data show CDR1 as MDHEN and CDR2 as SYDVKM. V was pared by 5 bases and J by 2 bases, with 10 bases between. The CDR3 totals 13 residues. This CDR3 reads CASSPPVTYEQYF. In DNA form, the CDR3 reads TGTGCCAGCAGTCCCCCCGTGACCTACGAGCAGTACTTC. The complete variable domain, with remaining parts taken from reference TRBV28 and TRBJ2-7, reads DVKVTQSSRYLVKRTGEKVFLECVQDMDHENMFWYRQDPGLGLRLIYFSYDVKMKEKGDIPEGYSVSREKKERFSLILESASTNQTSMYLCASSPPVTYEQYFGPGTRLTVT.

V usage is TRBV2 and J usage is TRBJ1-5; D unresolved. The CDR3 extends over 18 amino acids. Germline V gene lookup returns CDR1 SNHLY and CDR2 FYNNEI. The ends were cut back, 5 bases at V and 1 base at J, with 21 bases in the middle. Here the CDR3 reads CASSHTFFIQASNQPQHF. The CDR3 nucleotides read TGTGCCAGCAGTCATACGTTCTTTATTCAGGCAAGCAATCAGCCCCAGCATTTT.

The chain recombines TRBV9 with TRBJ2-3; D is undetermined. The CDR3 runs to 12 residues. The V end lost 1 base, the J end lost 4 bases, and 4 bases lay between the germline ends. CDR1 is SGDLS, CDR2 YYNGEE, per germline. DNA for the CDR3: TGTGCCAGCAGCGTATCTGCAGATACGCAGTATTTT. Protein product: CASSVSADTQYF.

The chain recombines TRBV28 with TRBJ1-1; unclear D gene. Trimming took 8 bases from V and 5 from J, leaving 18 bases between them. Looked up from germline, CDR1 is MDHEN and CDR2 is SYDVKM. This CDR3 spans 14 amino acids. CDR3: CASGSRVMGTEAFF. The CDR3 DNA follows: TGTGCCAGCGGATCGAGGGTGATGGGAACTGAAGCTTTCTTT.

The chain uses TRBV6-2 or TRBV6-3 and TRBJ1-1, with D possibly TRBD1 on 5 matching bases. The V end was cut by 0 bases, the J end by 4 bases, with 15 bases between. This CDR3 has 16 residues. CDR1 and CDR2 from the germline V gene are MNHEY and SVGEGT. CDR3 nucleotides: TGTGCCAGCAGTTACTCTCCGACGCAGGGATCCACTGAAGCTTTCTTT. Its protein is CASSYSPTQGSTEAFF.

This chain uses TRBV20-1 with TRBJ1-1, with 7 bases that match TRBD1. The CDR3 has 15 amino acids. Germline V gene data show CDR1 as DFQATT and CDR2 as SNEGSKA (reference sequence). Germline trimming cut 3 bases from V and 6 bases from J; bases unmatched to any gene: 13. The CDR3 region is CSARPSTGAIAEAFF. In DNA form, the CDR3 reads TGCAGTGCTAGGCCATCCACAGGGGCAATAGCTGAAGCTTTCTTT.

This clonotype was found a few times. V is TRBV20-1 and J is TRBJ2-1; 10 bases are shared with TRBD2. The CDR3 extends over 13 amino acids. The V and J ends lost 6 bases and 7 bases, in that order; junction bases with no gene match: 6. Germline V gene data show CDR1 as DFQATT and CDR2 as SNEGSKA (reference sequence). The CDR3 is CSAEREGLNEQFF. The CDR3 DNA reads TGCAGTGCCGAGCGGGAGGGCTTGAATGAGCAGTTCTTC.

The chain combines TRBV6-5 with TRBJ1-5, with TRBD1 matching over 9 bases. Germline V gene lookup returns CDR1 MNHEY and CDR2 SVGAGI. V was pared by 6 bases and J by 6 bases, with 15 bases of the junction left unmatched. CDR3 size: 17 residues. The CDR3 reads CASSLTRTTGGVQPQHF. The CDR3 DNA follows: TGTGCCAGCAGCTTGACGAGAACGACAGGGGGTGTTCAGCCCCAGCATTTT.

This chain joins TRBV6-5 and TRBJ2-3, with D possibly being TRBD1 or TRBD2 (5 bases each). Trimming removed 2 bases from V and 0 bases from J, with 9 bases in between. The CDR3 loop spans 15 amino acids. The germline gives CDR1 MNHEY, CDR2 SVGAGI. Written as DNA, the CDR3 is TGTGCCAGCAGTTACGGGGGAGCGAGCACAGATACGCAGTATTTT. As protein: CASSYGGASTDTQYF.

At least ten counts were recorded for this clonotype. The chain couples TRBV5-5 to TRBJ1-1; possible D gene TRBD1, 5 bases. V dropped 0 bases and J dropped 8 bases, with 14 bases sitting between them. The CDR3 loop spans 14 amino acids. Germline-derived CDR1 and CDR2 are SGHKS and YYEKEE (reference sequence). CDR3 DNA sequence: TGTGCCAGCAGCTTGGAGGCACTGGGGGGGGAAGCTTTCTTT. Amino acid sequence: CASSLEALGGEAFF. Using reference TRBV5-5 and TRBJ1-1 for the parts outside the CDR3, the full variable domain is DAGVTQSPTHLIKTRGQQVTLRCSPISGHKSVSWYQQVLGQGPQFIFQYYEKEERGRGNFPDRFSARQFPNYSSELNVNALLLGDSALYLCASSLEALGGEAFFGQGTRLTVV.

The CDR3 is CASSLRGGNQPQHF. DNA for the CDR3: TGTGCCAGCAGCTTGAGGGGGGGCAATCAGCCCCAGCATTTT. The V gene is TRBV5-8, the J gene TRBJ1-5, with a weak D call TRBD1 (6 bases). The CDR3 sequence is 14 residues long. Germline loops: CDR1 SGHTS, CDR2 YDEGEE. V lost 1 base, J lost 2 bases, and 7 bases lay in between.

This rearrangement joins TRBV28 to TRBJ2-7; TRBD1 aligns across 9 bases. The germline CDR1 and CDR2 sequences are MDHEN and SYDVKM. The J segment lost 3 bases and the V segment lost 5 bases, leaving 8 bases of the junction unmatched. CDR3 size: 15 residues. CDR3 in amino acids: CASSPIGQGIYEQYF. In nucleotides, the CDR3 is TGTGCCAGCAGTCCAATCGGACAGGGGATCTACGAGCAGTACTTC.

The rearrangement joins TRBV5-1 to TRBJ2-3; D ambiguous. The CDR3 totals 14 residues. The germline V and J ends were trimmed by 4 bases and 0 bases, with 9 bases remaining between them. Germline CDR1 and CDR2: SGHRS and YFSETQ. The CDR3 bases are TGCGCCAGCAGCCCCCAGGTTAGCACAGATACGCAGTATTTT. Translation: CASSPQVSTDTQYF.

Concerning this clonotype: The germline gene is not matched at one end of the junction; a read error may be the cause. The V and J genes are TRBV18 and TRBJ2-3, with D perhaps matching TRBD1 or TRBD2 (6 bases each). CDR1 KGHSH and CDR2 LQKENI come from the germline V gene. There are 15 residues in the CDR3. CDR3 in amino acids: CVSSPPGARTDTQYF. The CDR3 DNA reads TGTGTCAGCTCACCACCGGGGGCTCGCACAGATACGCAGTATTTT.

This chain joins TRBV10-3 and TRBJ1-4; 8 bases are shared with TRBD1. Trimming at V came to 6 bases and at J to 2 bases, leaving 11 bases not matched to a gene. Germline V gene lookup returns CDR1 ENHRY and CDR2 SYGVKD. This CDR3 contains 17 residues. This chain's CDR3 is CAISPGQGGGTNEKLFF. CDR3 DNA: TGTGCCATCAGCCCCGGACAGGGTGGAGGGACTAATGAAAAACTGTTTTTT.

The CDR3 DNA sequence: TGCGCCAGCAGCTTGCTTCCAGGCTTTGGGAATCAGCCCCAGCATTTT. This encodes CASSLLPGFGNQPQHF. The chain links TRBV5-1 to TRBJ1-5, with D unclear. The CDR3 sequence is 16 residues long. The ends were cut back, 1 base at V and 4 bases at J, with 15 bases in the middle. CDR1 and CDR2 (germline): SGHRS, YFSETQ.

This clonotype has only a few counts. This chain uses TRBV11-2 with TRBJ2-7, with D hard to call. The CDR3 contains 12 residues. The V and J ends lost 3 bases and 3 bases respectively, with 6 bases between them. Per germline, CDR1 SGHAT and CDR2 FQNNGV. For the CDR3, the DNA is TGTGCCAGCAGCTTGGTGTTCTACGAGCAGTACTTC. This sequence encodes CASSLVFYEQYF.

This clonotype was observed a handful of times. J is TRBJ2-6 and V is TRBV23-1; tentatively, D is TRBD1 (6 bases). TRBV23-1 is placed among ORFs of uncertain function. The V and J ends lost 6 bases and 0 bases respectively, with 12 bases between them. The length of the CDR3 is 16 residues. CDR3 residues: CASSPGHHSGANVLTF. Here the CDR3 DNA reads TGCGCCAGCAGCCCGGGACACCACTCTGGGGCCAACGTCCTGACTTTC.

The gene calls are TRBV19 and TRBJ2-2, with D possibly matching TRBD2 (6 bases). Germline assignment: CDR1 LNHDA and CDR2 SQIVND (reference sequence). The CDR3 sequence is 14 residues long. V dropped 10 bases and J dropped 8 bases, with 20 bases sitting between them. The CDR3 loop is CATLGWGEGGELFF. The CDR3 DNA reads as TGTGCCACATTGGGCTGGGGGGAAGGTGGGGAGCTGTTTTTT.